The clone carrying this T cell receptor beta chain has ten or more counts. This sample is part of a study of read filtering for tumor transcriptome and immune sequencing. The CDR3 covers 15 residues. The V end lost 2 bases, the J end lost 4 bases, and 12 bases lay between the germline ends. From approximately 430 ng of RNA, a library with molecular barcoded alpha/delta and beta/gamma adaptors was made. TCRdb reanalysed the reads using MiXCR and keeps one entry per CDR3 protein. The sample comprises 65,000 or so distinct CDR3 sequences, roughly a fifth of which are singletons, and about a tenth rests with the top ten.

This rearrangement joins TRBV12-3 or TRBV12-4 to TRBJ1-3; a weak D match, TRBD1 (6 bases). The source material was a population of CD138-negative cells sorted from bone marrow. This TCR was recovered from a donor over 35 with multiple myeloma. The CDR3 DNA reads TGTGCCAGCAGTTTAAGGCAGGGGTTGGGAAACACCATATATTTT. Encoded protein: CASSLRQGLGNTIYF.